This TCR beta chain was recovered during a study of blood T cell repertoires in COVID-19. Study as a whole: Sites in the United States, Italy and Spain provided acute and convalescent COVID-19 samples. PBMCs, B-cell-depleted T cells, or T cells provided the cDNA or gDNA that made up the material.

Trimming pared 3 bases from V and 6 bases from J, leaving 12 bases between. The CDR3 consists of 13 residues. CDR1 MNHEY and CDR2 SMNVEV come from the germline V gene (reference sequence). In the original analysis: The authors estimated nucleated cell counts from reference gene primer amplification. Clones were sequenced by immunoSEQ multiplex PCR, and TCRdb holds only the in-frame ones, with some missing. The V and J calls and the clone size are those of that table, but D and trimming were determined from the DNA. This table has around 700,000 clones, just under 90% appearing once. The sample holds a few counts of this clone.

The receptor was derived from a woman between 18 and 30 years old with acute or convalescent COVID-19. Sequencing used peripheral blood. The chain couples TRBV27 to TRBJ2-7; maybe TRBD2 (6 bases). The chain's CDR3 is CASSFGGSGEQYF. In DNA form, the CDR3 reads TGTGCCAGCAGTTTCGGAGGGTCGGGCGAGCAGTACTTC.